The T cell receptor beta chain under discussion was sequenced for a study of early T cells in non-severe SARS-CoV-2 infection. Attachment of unique molecular identifiers to individual cDNA molecules was performed. MiXCR, applied by TCRdb to the 5' RACE reads, yields one record per CDR3 protein. Of under 50,000 distinct CDR3 sequences in the sample, roughly 4.5% were seen once. The V gene's germline CDR1 is SGHTA and CDR2 FQGNSA. V lost 1 base to trimming and J lost 6 bases; unmatched junction nucleotides: 3. This CDR3 has 14 amino acids. Specimen: whole blood. V gene TRBV7-2 combines with J gene TRBJ2-1, with 7 positions matching TRBD2. The clonotype comes from an adult who was a healthcare worker with PCR-confirmed SARS-CoV-2 infection or an uninfected control (not recorded which). CDR3 nucleotides: TGTGCCAGCAGCTTAGGTTCGGGGGGCAATGAGCAGTTCTTC. Protein product: CASSLGSGGNEQFF.